The 30 T cell receptor beta chains listed next were all sequenced from one sample in a study of blood T cell repertoires in COVID-19. Assay used: immunoSEQ multiplex PCR; TCRdb lists only in-frame clones, some missing. This sample yields 80,000 or so clones, of which around 80% are seen a single time; about 35% belongs to the top ten. The sequencing input was peripheral blood. The receptor source for this set is a woman aged 70-85 years with acute or convalescent COVID-19.

This chain connects TRBV15 to TRBJ2-2, with D perhaps matching TRBD1 (5 bases). Germline assignment: CDR1 LNHNV and CDR2 YYDKDF (reference sequence). V was trimmed by 0 bases and J by 2 bases, leaving 13 bases between them. The CDR3 length is 17 residues. The CDR3 here is CATSRDGATVNTGELFF. CDR3 DNA sequence: TGTGCCACCAGCAGAGATGGAGCGACAGTTAACACCGGGGAGCTGTTTTTT.

The chain links TRBV2 to TRBJ2-7, with D hard to call. Between the trimmed V and J ends, which lost 8 bases and 0 bases, there was a span of 14 bases. Germline V gene lookup returns CDR1 SNHLY and CDR2 FYNNEI. This CDR3 spans 14 amino acids. This CDR3 reads CASDQSRSSYEQYF. DNA for the CDR3: TGTGCCAGCGACCAGTCAAGGAGCTCCTACGAGCAGTACTTC.

The V gene is TRBV9, the J gene TRBJ1-1; no clear D. V shed 4 bases and J shed 11 bases, with 21 bases lying between them. The CDR3 length is 14 residues. The germline V gene encodes CDR1 SGDLS and CDR2 YYNGEE. The CDR3 sequence: CASSPGNKRTEAFF. CDR3 nucleotides: TGTGCCAGCAGCCCCGGGAATAAGAGAACAGAGGCTTTCTTT.

The chain carries TRBV10-3 and TRBJ1-6, with 7 bases identical to TRBD1. Germline CDR1 ENHRY, CDR2 SYGVKD. This CDR3 region has 12 residues. Trimming cost V 11 bases and J 15 bases; bases outside gene matches: 13. The CDR3 DNA reads as TGTGCCGTCTTAAGTGGTGACAGGGACCTCCACTTT. As protein: CAVLSGDRDLHF.

This clone was seen many times. The V and J genes are TRBV7-2 and TRBJ2-5; D might be TRBD2 (6 bases). Germline V gene sequence: CDR1 SGHTA, CDR2 FQGNSA. V was pared by 0 bases and J by 4 bases, with 6 bases between. The CDR3 is made up of 13 amino acids. The CDR3 sequence is CASSLAGGETQYF. CDR3 bases: TGTGCCAGCAGCTTAGCGGGAGGAGAGACCCAGTACTTC.

V usage is TRBV4-1 and J usage is TRBJ1-5; possible D gene TRBD1, 5 bases. Germline assignment: CDR1 MGHRA and CDR2 YSYEKL. Trimming removed 1 base from V and 9 bases from J, with 13 bases in between. This CDR3 has 14 residues. The CDR3 DNA sequence: TGCGCCAGCAGCCAAGGACAGCCCGGTGGGCCCCAGCATTTT. It translates to CASSQGQPGGPQHF.

This clone was seen a few times. The CDR3 DNA is TGCGCCAGCAGCTCCCCGGGGACTTATAGCAATCAGCCCCAGCATTTT. The encoded protein is CASSSPGTYSNQPQHF. The chain joins TRBV5-1 to TRBJ1-5, with a possible D match to TRBD1 (5 bases). Per germline, CDR1 SGHRS and CDR2 YFSETQ. The V end was cut by 3 bases, the J end by 0 bases, with 13 bases between. The CDR3 is made up of 16 amino acids.

V is TRBV6-5 and J is TRBJ1-1; no firm D call. Deletions cut 6 bases from V and 8 bases from J, with 19 bases between. Germline V gene sequence: CDR1 MNHEY, CDR2 SVGAGI. This CDR3 comprises 14 residues. The CDR3: CASRGSRWAGEAFF. The CDR3 DNA reads TGTGCCAGCAGAGGATCCCGTTGGGCAGGAGAAGCTTTCTTT.

The rearrangement links TRBV5-1 to TRBJ1-3; D is undetermined. This CDR3 has 14 amino acids. V was cut by 4 bases and J by 0 bases, with 8 bases left in between. In germline, CDR1 is SGHRS, CDR2 YFSETQ. The chain's CDR3 is CASSPGVSGNTIYF. CDR3 DNA: TGCGCCAGCAGCCCCGGTGTCTCTGGAAACACCATATATTTT.

V is TRBV12-5 and J is TRBJ2-7, with 7 bases that match TRBD2. Trimming took 2 bases from V and 2 from J; bases not matched to a gene: 3. CDR3 length: 14 residues. The germline gives CDR1 LGHNT, CDR2 FRNRAP. The CDR3 protein is CASGLSSGAYEQYF. The CDR3, as DNA: TGTGCTAGTGGTTTGTCCAGCGGGGCCTACGAGCAGTACTTC.

The chain links TRBV10-3 to TRBJ1-1; 7 bases fit TRBD1. Germline V gene data show CDR1 as ENHRY and CDR2 as SYGVKD. V shed 6 bases and J 2 bases; nucleotides not matched to a gene: 12. This CDR3 has 16 amino acids. The CDR3 DNA sequence: TGTGCCATCAGGACAGGGTTGGGGGCCCTAAACACTGAAGCTTTCTTT. This encodes CAIRTGLGALNTEAFF.

CDR3 loop: CASRGLSTDTQYF. CDR3 sequence (DNA): TGTGCCAGCAGGGGGCTTAGCACAGATACGCAGTATTTT. The chain employs TRBV12-3 or TRBV12-4 and TRBJ2-3; D is possibly TRBD1 (5 bases). The V end was cut by 6 bases, the J end by 0 bases, with 7 bases between. The CDR3 has 13 amino acids.

The J gene is TRBJ2-1, the V gene TRBV7-3; 7 bases align to TRBD2. Unmatched junction bases numbered 7, after V lost 0 bases and J lost 2 bases. Germline assignment: CDR1 SGHTA and CDR2 FQGTGA. The CDR3 has 17 residues. DNA for the CDR3: TGTGCCAGCAGCTTAACGGCTCTAGCGGCCGCCTACAATGAGCAGTTCTTC. Encoded protein: CASSLTALAAAYNEQFF.

The chain uses TRBV29-1 and TRBJ2-1, with TRBD2 matching 15 bases. V trimming: 6 bases; J trimming: 6 bases; junction bases outside the gene matches: 9. The germline CDR1 and CDR2 sequences are SQVTM and ANQGSEA. The CDR3 spans 16 residues. The DNA of the CDR3 is TGCAGCGTCGGGACTAGCGGGAGGTCAGCAACCAATGAGCAGTTCTTC. Translation: CSVGTSGRSATNEQFF.

The rearrangement joins TRBV7-9 to TRBJ1-2; D is unclear. The V gene's germline CDR1 is SEHNR and CDR2 FQNEAQ (reference sequence). Trimming stripped 2 bases from V and 2 bases from J, with 12 bases between. The CDR3 loop spans 15 amino acids. CDR3 in DNA: TGTGCCAGCAGCTTAAATACGGTTATGAACTATGGCTACACCTTC. It encodes CASSLNTVMNYGYTF. The whole variable domain, filled in from reference TRBV7-9 and TRBJ1-2, reads DTGVSQNPRHKITKRGQNVTFRCDPISEHNRLYWYRQTLGQGPEFLTYFQNEAQLEKSRLLSDRFSAERPKGSFSTLEIQRTEQGDSAMYLCASSLNTVMNYGYTFGSGTRLTVV.

This chain joins TRBV9 and TRBJ2-2; tentatively, D is TRBD1 (6 bases). Trimming shortened V by 4 bases and J by 4 bases, and 20 bases separated the two germline ends. This CDR3 is built from 17 residues. Germline lookup yields CDR1 SGDLS and CDR2 YYNGEE. The CDR3 coding sequence is TGTGCCAGCAGCTCGACGGGCCAGGGGCGAGGCACCGGGGAGCTGTTTTTT. Translated, it gives CASSSTGQGRGTGELFF. The entire variable domain, with the rest obtained from reference TRBV9 and TRBJ2-2, is as follows: DSGVTQTPKHLITATGQRVTLRCSPRSGDLSVYWYQQSLDQGLQFLIQYYNGEERAKGNILERFSAQQFPDLHSELNLSSLELGDSALYFCASSSTGQGRGTGELFFGEGSRLTVL.

This clone was seen once. The chain uses TRBV29-1 and TRBJ2-7; no reliable D call. V lost 4 bases and J lost 2, with 21 bases in between. The CDR3 extends over 16 amino acids. Per germline, CDR1 SQVTM and CDR2 ANQGSEA. The CDR3 loop reads CSVGSHTEHGTYEQYF. The CDR3 DNA is TGCAGCGTTGGGTCTCATACAGAGCACGGAACCTACGAGCAGTACTTC.

The chain has TRBV18 and TRBJ1-4; no clear D gene. The V gene lost 3 bases and the J gene lost 5 bases, with 10 bases spanning the gap. Germline V gives CDR1 KGHSH, CDR2 LQKENI. The CDR3 runs to 14 residues. The CDR3 nucleotides are TGTGCCAGCTCACCGTCGCAGATAAATGAAAAACTGTTTTTT. It translates to CASSPSQINEKLFF.

This clone has just one count. V is TRBV2 and J is TRBJ1-4; TRBD1 aligns across 7 bases. J was trimmed by 8 bases and V by 5 bases; bases with no gene match: 11. The germline V gene has CDR1 SNHLY and CDR2 FYNNEI. The CDR3 has 15 amino acids. The CDR3 reads CASSLTTGVGEKLFF. The CDR3 DNA reads as TGTGCCAGCAGTTTGACTACAGGGGTGGGGGAAAAACTGTTTTTT.

This chain uses TRBV27 with TRBJ2-4; D ambiguous. The CDR3 is made up of 13 amino acids. Per germline, CDR1 MNHEY and CDR2 SMNVEV (reference sequence). V was clipped by 4 bases and J by 1 base, with 5 bases between them. This chain's CDR3 is CASSSRAKNIQYF. CDR3 sequence (DNA): TGTGCCAGCAGTTCCCGGGCCAAAAACATTCAGTACTTC.

The genes are TRBV18 and TRBJ2-2; D may be TRBD1 (6 bases). V shed 6 bases and J shed 3 bases, with 14 bases lying between them. This CDR3 contains 15 residues. CDR1 and CDR2 (germline): KGHSH, LQKENI. CDR3 sequence reads: CASSPRDTDTGELFF. The CDR3 DNA sequence: TGTGCCAGCTCCCCGAGGGACACCGACACCGGGGAGCTGTTTTTT.

This chain connects TRBV30 to TRBJ1-2; a possible D gene is TRBD1 (5 bases). The CDR3 spans 15 residues. V shed 0 bases and J shed 2 bases, with 13 bases lying between them. CDR1 GTSNPN and CDR2 SVGIG come from the germline V gene (reference sequence). CDR3: CAWSVLGGANYGYTF. CDR3 nucleotides: TGTGCCTGGAGTGTACTCGGGGGTGCGAACTATGGCTACACCTTC.

The chain is built from TRBV19 and TRBJ2-5; 7 bases fit TRBD1. With V trimmed by 10 bases and J by 2 bases, 7 bases remained unmatched. This CDR3 comprises 13 residues. The germline CDR1 and CDR2 sequences are LNHDA and SQIVND (reference sequence). The CDR3 bases are TGTGCCACCTCGCCGACAGGGCAAGAGACCCAGTACTTC. It is translated as CATSPTGQETQYF. The variable domain in full, completed from reference TRBV19 and TRBJ2-5, reads DGGITQSPKYLFRKEGQNVTLSCEQNLNHDAMYWYRQDPGQGLRLIYYSQIVNDFQKGDIAEGYSVSREKKESFPLTVTSAQKNPTAFYLCATSPTGQETQYFGPGTRLLVL.

About this clone: The sample carries other DNA sequences with the same CDR3. The CDR3 sequence is CASSLEAGVYEQYF. The CDR3 DNA reads as TGTGCCAGCAGCTTAGAAGCGGGAGTCTACGAGCAGTACTTC. The chain couples TRBV5-4 to TRBJ2-7, with 8 bases that match TRBD2. The CDR3 sequence is 14 residues long. In germline, CDR1 is SGHNT, CDR2 YYREEE (reference sequence). The V gene end was trimmed by 2 bases and the J gene end by 3 bases; junction bases not matched to a gene: 4. The whole variable domain, filled in from reference TRBV5-4 and TRBJ2-7, reads ETGVTQSPTHLIKTRGQQVTLRCSSQSGHNTVSWYQQALGQGPQFIFQYYREEENGRGNFPPRFSGLQFPNYSSELNVNALELDDSALYLCASSLEAGVYEQYFGPGTRLTVT.

V gene TRBV19 combines with J gene TRBJ2-2; possible D gene TRBD1, 6 bases. V was pared by 5 bases and J by 6 bases, with 13 bases between. In germline, CDR1 is LNHDA, CDR2 SQIVND (reference sequence). The CDR3 sequence is 14 residues long. The CDR3 protein is CASSFDRLAGELFF. DNA for the CDR3: TGTGCCAGTAGTTTTGACAGGTTGGCCGGGGAGCTGTTTTTT.

The V gene is TRBV12-1, the J gene TRBJ1-1. TRBV12-1 is described as a pseudogene. This CDR3 has 10 amino acids. CDR3 region: CASATHEAFF. The CDR3 DNA follows: TGTGCCAGCGCGACTCATGAAGCTTTCTTT.

The V gene is TRBV5-1, the J gene TRBJ2-7, with 10 bases that match TRBD1. The CDR3 is made up of 16 amino acids. Trimming took 2 bases from V and 6 from J; bases not matched to a gene: 11. The germline V gene has CDR1 SGHRS and CDR2 YFSETQ. CDR3 region: CASSFSGGQGSAEQYF. The CDR3 bases are TGCGCCAGCAGCTTTTCAGGGGGACAGGGGAGCGCCGAGCAGTACTTC.

This chain connects TRBV12-3 or TRBV12-4 to TRBJ1-1, with 7 bases lining up with TRBD1. CDR3 size: 12 residues. Unmatched junction bases numbered 5, after V lost 5 bases and J lost 8 bases. This CDR3 reads CASSPGDSEAFF. As DNA, the CDR3 is TGTGCCAGCAGTCCCGGGGACAGCGAAGCTTTCTTT.

The chain joins TRBV2 to TRBJ2-1; TRBD1 agrees at 9 bases. CDR1 and CDR2 (germline): SNHLY, FYNNEI. This CDR3 has 15 amino acids. With 1 base clipped from V and 4 bases from J, the junction kept 2 bases outside the gene matches. This chain's CDR3 is CASSEEGQGYNEQFF. CDR3 nucleotides: TGTGCCAGCAGTGAAGAAGGACAGGGGTACAATGAGCAGTTCTTC. Filled out from reference TRBV2 and TRBJ2-1, the complete variable domain reads EPEVTQTPSHQVTQMGQEVILRCVPISNHLYFYWYRQILGQKVEFLVSFYNNEISEKSEIFDDQFSVERPDGSNFTLKIRSTKLEDSAMYFCASSEEGQGYNEQFFGPGTRLTVL.

The V gene is TRBV5-6, the J gene TRBJ2-6; D is ambiguous. The V gene's germline CDR1 is SGHDT and CDR2 YYEEEE. Between the trimmed V and J ends, which lost 0 bases and 3 bases, there was a span of 4 bases. CDR3 size: 14 residues. CDR3: CASSLVLGANVLTF. In nucleotides, the CDR3 is TGTGCCAGCAGCTTGGTCCTTGGGGCCAACGTCCTGACTTTC.